This T cell receptor beta chain was captured in a study of shared clonotypes between healthy human individuals. Study context: CD8 memory received one plate per donor, CD8 naive two, CD4 memory three and CD4 naive three.

Study-level points and caveats: Naive subsets tended to show greater estimated richness than memory subsets. Among several donors, approximately 5.4% of naive CD4 clonotypes were found in common.

The CDR3 consists of 15 residues. The V end was cut by 5 bases, the J end by 2 bases, with 15 bases between. The V gene's germline CDR1 is MDHEN and CDR2 SYDVKM. As to this clone: The antigen is not known.

The assay was run at deep level. Only in-frame clones appear in the TCRdb table, and some are missing; sequencing was by immunoSEQ multiplex PCR. The table records 640,000 or so clones, roughly 70% of them present only once. What was sequenced was memory CD4+ T cells sorted from blood. As for subset: CD45RA-negative fraction. The receptor was derived from a woman aged 25 to 39 in good health. The genes are TRBV28 and TRBJ1-2, with D possibly matching TRBD1 (5 bases). In nucleotides, the CDR3 is TGTGCCAGCAGTCTACCGGGACCTGGGAACTATGGCTACACCTTC. Its translation: CASSLPGPGNYGYTF.